This T cell receptor beta chain derives from a study of blood T cell repertoires in COVID-19. Study at large: The samples span acute and convalescent COVID-19 from the United States, Italy and Spain. PBMCs, B-cell-depleted T cells, or T cells were the source of the cDNA or gDNA that made up the material.

The ends lost 4 bases at V and 7 bases at J; junction bases unmatched: 12. There are 17 residues in the CDR3. CDR1 and CDR2 from the germline V gene are SGHTA and FQGNSA. Authors' processing steps: From reference gene primer amplification, estimates of nucleated cell counts were derived. The data were produced by immunoSEQ multiplex PCR, yet TCRdb's version contains in-frame clones alone and is incomplete. The DNA was the basis for D and trimming; V, J and clone size are from that table. The sample contains 350,000 to 400,000 clones, 90% of which appear only once. The sequenced sample was peripheral blood. The TCR comes from a man aged 18 to 30 with active or convalescent COVID-19. The V gene is TRBV7-2, the J gene TRBJ1-6; TRBD1 aligns across 8 bases. CDR3 region: CASSWVGQAGGNSPLHF. In nucleotides, the CDR3 is TGTGCCAGCAGCTGGGTGGGACAGGCCGGGGGGAATTCACCCCTCCACTTT.